This T cell receptor beta chain was recorded in a study of control samples from healthy donors and cancer patients. Here immunoSEQ multiplex PCR was the method, and the copy in TCRdb shows in-frame clones only, minus some. The table includes 120,000 to 150,000 clones, 85% to 95% detected once. CDR1 is MGHRA and CDR2 is YSYEKL in the germline V gene. The CDR3 covers 15 residues. Trimming at V came to 6 bases and at J to 2 bases, leaving 5 bases not matched to a gene. The specimen was blood. The V and J genes are TRBV4-1 and TRBJ1-3; 9 nucleotides align to TRBD1. The sequence was obtained from a man in his forties in good health. CDR3 nucleotides: TGCGCCAGCAGTCCCACAGGGGGCACTGGAAACACCATATATTTT. Translation gives CASSPTGGTGNTIYF.